The source of this T cell receptor (beta chain) is a study of T cells in Graves' hyperthyroidism and ophthalmopathy. Researchers took RNA transcripts and amplified the TCR beta CDR3 regions from them. With the HTBI primer set, the TCR CDR3 went through a first round of RT-PCR. TCRdb re-called the multiplex PCR reads with MiXCR, one entry per CDR3 protein. This table holds around 440,000 distinct CDR3 sequences, 15% to 19% found once. This TCR came from a woman in her late teens or twenties with Graves' hyperthyroidism. The specimen sequenced was blood.

CDR3 loop: CASGRTENQPQHF. In nucleotides, the CDR3 is TGTGCCAGTGGCCGGACAGAAAATCAGCCCCAGCATTTT. This chain uses TRBV19 with TRBJ1-5, with a tentative D call TRBD1 (6 bases). CDR1 LNHDA and CDR2 SQIVND come from the germline V gene (reference sequence). The CDR3 runs to 13 residues. V shed 8 bases and J shed 4 bases, with 12 bases lying between them.